This TCR beta chain emerged from a study of T-cell reconstitution after alpha-beta-depleted transplantation in children. Construction of the TCRbeta library involved unique molecular identifiers. TCRdb reanalysed the PCR reads using MiXCR and keeps one entry per CDR3 protein. The table records about 640,000 distinct CDR3 sequences, 16% of them present only once. V gave up 0 bases and J gave up 4 bases, with 12 bases separating them. CDR3 size: 15 residues. Germline CDR1 reads MGHRA; CDR2 reads YSYEKL. This chain connects TRBV4-1 to TRBJ2-5; D perhaps matches TRBD1 (7 bases). The sequenced sample was PBMCs from the stem cell graft donor, obtained from the stem cell graft. The TCR originated in a human donor who donated a stem cell graft to a child with acute myeloid leukemia. CDR3: CASSQDRGAGETQYF. The CDR3 DNA follows: TGCGCCAGCAGCCAAGACAGGGGGGCGGGAGAGACCCAGTACTTC.